A selection of T cell receptor beta chains follows, all from one sample in a study of Ad26.COV2.S vaccination and SARS-CoV-2 variants. The method was immunoSEQ multiplex PCR; TCRdb's version includes in-frame clones alone and lacks a portion of them. The sample contains 320,000 or so clones, 90% of which appear only once. Sequenced here: peripheral blood, sampled in a trial of Ad26.COV2.S vaccine versus placebo. The receptors derive from a person between 18 and 65 years old who received the Ad26.COV2.S COVID-19 vaccine or a placebo. The CDR3 runs from the conserved cysteine through the conserved F or W. A D gene is named only where the DNA matches it firmly. A row's size may be missing; if present it is once, few, many or a size class.

v_gene	d_gene	j_gene	abundance	CDR3nt	CDR3aa
TRBV25-1	TRBD1	TRBJ2-5	.	TGTGCCAGCAGTAGAGGGACAGGAGTTTTACAAGAGACCCAGTACTTC	CASSRGTGVLQETQYF
TRBV19	TRBD1	TRBJ1-2	.	TGTGCCAGTAGTATTACCGGACAGGGTGTAGGGGGCTACACCTTC	CASSITGQGVGGYTF
TRBV7-9	.	TRBJ2-2	.	TGTGCCAGCAGCTCACCACTGGGGACTGTCGTGGTGGGAACCGGGGAGCTGTTTTTT	CASSSPLGTVVVGTGELFF
TRBV27	.	TRBJ1-2	.	TGTGCCAGCAGCCCGCGGAACTATGGCTACACCTTC	CASSPRNYGYTF
TRBV7-2	.	TRBJ1-2	.	TGTGCCAGCAGCTCAGCCGGTTGGGCCTATGGCTACACCTTC	CASSSAGWAYGYTF
TRBV18	.	TRBJ2-4	.	TGTGCCAGCTCACCACCGGGGATAACAGCCAAAAACATTCAGTACTTC	CASSPPGITAKNIQYF
TRBV7-9	.	TRBJ1-3	.	TGTGCCAGCAGCTTAGGAGTTGGAAACACCATATATTTT	CASSLGVGNTIYF
TRBV4-3	.	TRBJ2-2	.	TGCGCCAGCAGCCAAGACCCCGGGGGCCTAGGCGGGGAGCTGTTTTTT	CASSQDPGGLGGELFF
TRBV6-2/TRBV6-3	TRBD2	TRBJ2-1	few	TGTGCCAGCAGTCACGCTAGCGGGGGGCTCAATGAGCAGTTCTTC	CASSHASGGLNEQFF
TRBV7-9	TRBD2	TRBJ2-5	.	TGTGCCAGCAGCTTAGCTCTTGGGGGGGTGCAAGAGACCCAGTACTTC	CASSLALGGVQETQYF
TRBV19	.	TRBJ1-3	.	TGTGCCAGTAGTATAGCTAGGGGCCTCTCTGGAAACACCATATATTTT	CASSIARGLSGNTIYF
TRBV7-9	.	TRBJ2-7	.	TGTGCCAGCAGGTCTGAGGGGAGATGGGAGCAGTACTTC	CASRSEGRWEQYF
TRBV7-3	.	TRBJ2-3	.	TGTGCCAGCAGCTTACGGGTCGGGAGCACAGATACGCAGTATTTT	CASSLRVGSTDTQYF
TRBV5-4	.	TRBJ1-1	.	TGTGCCAGCAGCTTGCCCGGCCGCACTGAAGCTTTCTTT	CASSLPGRTEAFF
TRBV10-1	TRBD2	TRBJ2-3	.	TGCGCCAGCAGTGGGAACGGGGGGGCCATAGATACGCAGTATTTT	CASSGNGGAIDTQYF
TRBV10-1	TRBD1	TRBJ2-3	once	TGCGCCAGCAGTGAGTCCGGGACAGGGTGGCGAGATACGCAGTATTTT	CASSESGTGWRDTQYF
TRBV4-3	.	TRBJ1-1	.	TGCGCCAGCAGCCGATTGGGGACGGACACTGAAGCTTTCTTT	CASSRLGTDTEAFF
TRBV5-5	.	TRBJ2-3	once	TGTGCCAGCAGCTTAGCCTGGACTGCAGATACGCAGTATTTT	CASSLAWTADTQYF
TRBV9	TRBD1	TRBJ2-1	.	TGTGCCAGCAGCGCCCCCGGGACAGGGGGCTTAGGTGAGCAGTTCTTC	CASSAPGTGGLGEQFF
TRBV2	TRBD2	TRBJ2-2	.	TGTGCCAGCAGTGAAGACGTGTCTAGCGGGAACACCGGGGAGCTGTTTTTT	CASSEDVSSGNTGELFF
TRBV27	.	TRBJ1-1	.	TGTGCCAGCAGTACATACGATGGGGTTATGGACACTGAAGCTTTCTTT	CASSTYDGVMDTEAFF
TRBV4-1	.	TRBJ2-1	.	TGCGCCAGCAGCCAAACCCCGGGACACACGAGCTCCTACAATGAGCAGTTCTTC	CASSQTPGHTSSYNEQFF
TRBV5-1	.	TRBJ2-1	.	TGCGCCACGGTGCTAGGAAATGAGCAGTTCTTC	CATVLGNEQFF
TRBV4-1	TRBD1	TRBJ1-5	.	TGCGCCAGCAGCCAAGGGGACCTCCAAAGGCAGGGGGAACGGACAGGTCAGCCCCAGCATTTT	CASSQGDLQRQGERTGQPQHF
TRBV19	.	TRBJ1-3	few	TGTGCCAGTAGCCCACGGGGGGTTCTGTCTGGAAACACCATATATTTT	CASSPRGVLSGNTIYF
TRBV29-1	.	TRBJ2-1	.	TGCAGCGTTGGTGTCTACAATGAGCAGTTCTTC	CSVGVYNEQFF
TRBV5-5	TRBD1	TRBJ1-5	.	TGTGCCAGCAGCTACACCCGGGACAGCATGTATAGCAATCAGCCCCAGCATTTT	CASSYTRDSMYSNQPQHF
TRBV3-1/TRBV3-2	.	TRBJ1-2	.	TGTGCCAGCAGCCTATACCATGGCTACACCTTC	CASSLYHGYTF
TRBV10-3	.	TRBJ1-5	.	TGTGCCATCAGTGAGTCTGGACGGCAGCCCCAGCATTTT	CAISESGRQPQHF
TRBV9	.	TRBJ1-1	.	TGTGCCAGCAGCGTAGTGTCAGGGCTCCTGAACACTGAAGCTTTCTTT	CASSVVSGLLNTEAFF
TRBV18	TRBD1	TRBJ1-5	.	TGTGCCAGCTCACCACAACGGGACAGTAGCAATCAGCCCCAGCATTTT	CASSPQRDSSNQPQHF
TRBV5-5	TRBD1	TRBJ2-1	.	TGTGCCAGCAGCTCACACAGGGGAGAGTGGGTCACGGGGAATGAGCAGTTCTTC	CASSSHRGEWVTGNEQFF
TRBV4-3	.	TRBJ1-1	.	TGCGCCAGCAGCCAAGATAAGCTGAACACTGAAGCTTTCTTT	CASSQDKLNTEAFF
TRBV5-1	.	TRBJ1-3	.	TGCGCCAGCAAGGGAAACGGAAACACCATATATTTT	CASKGNGNTIYF
TRBV2	TRBD1	TRBJ1-6	.	TGTGCCAGCAGCTCACAGGGGAGTATAGGATCACCCCTCCACTTT	CASSSQGSIGSPLHF
TRBV9	.	TRBJ1-2	.	TGTGCCAGCAGCGGCCGGGAACTCCTCGATAGGGTGGGCTACACCTTC	CASSGRELLDRVGYTF
TRBV5-6	.	TRBJ1-1	few	TGTGCCAGCAGCTTGGGACCCGGGGGGCAGGGAGCTTTCTTT	CASSLGPGGQGAFF
TRBV9	.	TRBJ2-3	.	TGTGCCAGCAGCGTAGGAGTGGCGGGCACAGATACGCAGTATTTT	CASSVGVAGTDTQYF
TRBV7-2	.	TRBJ2-6	.	TGTGCCAGCAGCTCCGACATCTCTGGGGCCAACGTCCTGACTTTC	CASSSDISGANVLTF
TRBV7-3	.	TRBJ2-2	.	TGTGCCAGCAGCTTGTTTAGCGGTAGCACCGGGGAGCTGTTTTTT	CASSLFSGSTGELFF
TRBV18	.	TRBJ1-2	.	TGTGCCAGCTCACCTGTGGAATATGGCTACACCTTC	CASSPVEYGYTF
TRBV11-2	.	TRBJ1-5	once	TGTGCCAGCAGCTTAATGGGGTTCCCTAATCAGCCCCAGCATTTT	CASSLMGFPNQPQHF
TRBV11-2	TRBD2	TRBJ2-2	.	TGTGCCAGCAGCCAAGGACTAGCTGGTACCGGGGAGCTGTTTTTT	CASSQGLAGTGELFF
TRBV7-2	.	TRBJ2-5	few	TGTGCCAGCAGCCCCCAGATTCTTGAGAGGGAGACCCAGTACTTC	CASSPQILERETQYF
TRBV18	.	TRBJ1-4	.	TGTGCCAGCTCACCAGGGGCAACTAATGAAAAACTGTTTTTT	CASSPGATNEKLFF
TRBV12-3/TRBV12-4	.	TRBJ2-7	.	TGTGCCAGCAGCCGTCGTTACGAGCAGTACTTC	CASSRRYEQYF
TRBV6-5	.	TRBJ1-1	.	TGTGCCAGCACCAGAATAGGGGGTGGCACTGAAGCTTTCTTT	CASTRIGGGTEAFF
TRBV7-2	.	TRBJ1-2	.	TGTGCCAGCAGCTCCTATAACTCCTATGGCTACACCTTC	CASSSYNSYGYTF
TRBV27	.	TRBJ1-2	.	TGTGCCAGCAGGCAGGGAGGGGGGGGCTACACCTTC	CASRQGGGGYTF
TRBV7-8	.	TRBJ1-2	.	TGTGCCAGCAGCCCCGGGCAGACTTATGGCTACACCTTC	CASSPGQTYGYTF
TRBV9	TRBD2	TRBJ2-7	.	TGTGCCAGCAGCGCCCTCCCTCTAGCGGCAAACGAGCAGTACTTC	CASSALPLAANEQYF
TRBV6-2/TRBV6-3	.	TRBJ1-1	.	TGTGCCAGCAGTTACCGAGGTGGGTACACTGAAGCTTTCTTT	CASSYRGGYTEAFF
TRBV9	TRBD2	TRBJ2-2	.	TGTGCCAGCAGCCCACTTCTAGCGGGAGGGCACACCGGGGAGCTGTTTTTT	CASSPLLAGGHTGELFF
TRBV15	.	TRBJ1-4	.	TGTGCCACCAGCAGAGCCTGGGGGGGTGAAAAACTGTTTTTT	CATSRAWGGEKLFF
TRBV5-1	TRBD2	TRBJ2-5	.	TGCGCCAGCAGCGCCAGACTAGCGGGGGACGAGACCCAGTACTTC	CASSARLAGDETQYF
TRBV9	.	TRBJ1-1	.	TGTGCCAGCAGCGTAGCCCCGAATAGGGACACTGAAGCTTTCTTT	CASSVAPNRDTEAFF